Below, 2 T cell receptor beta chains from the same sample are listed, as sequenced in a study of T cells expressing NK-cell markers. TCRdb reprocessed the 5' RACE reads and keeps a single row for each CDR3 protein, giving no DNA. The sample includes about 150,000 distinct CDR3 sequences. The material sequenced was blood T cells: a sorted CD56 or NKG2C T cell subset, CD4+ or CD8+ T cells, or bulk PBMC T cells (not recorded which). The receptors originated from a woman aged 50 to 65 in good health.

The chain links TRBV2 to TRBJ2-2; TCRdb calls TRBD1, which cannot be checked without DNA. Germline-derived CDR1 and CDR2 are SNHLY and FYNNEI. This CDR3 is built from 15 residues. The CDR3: CASRTGGRNTGELFF. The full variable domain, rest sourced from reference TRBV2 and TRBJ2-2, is EPEVTQTPSHQVTQMGQEVILRCVPISNHLYFYWYRQILGQKVEFLVSFYNNEISEKSEIFDDQFSVERPDGSNFTLKIRSTKLEDSAMYFCASRTGGRNTGELFFGEGSRLTVL.

Here the CDR3 reads CSAKGLANAANTGELFF. The chain recombines TRBV29-1 with TRBJ2-2; absent DNA, TCRdb's TRBD2 call cannot be checked. In germline, CDR1 is SQVTM, CDR2 ANQGSEA. The CDR3 length is 17 residues.